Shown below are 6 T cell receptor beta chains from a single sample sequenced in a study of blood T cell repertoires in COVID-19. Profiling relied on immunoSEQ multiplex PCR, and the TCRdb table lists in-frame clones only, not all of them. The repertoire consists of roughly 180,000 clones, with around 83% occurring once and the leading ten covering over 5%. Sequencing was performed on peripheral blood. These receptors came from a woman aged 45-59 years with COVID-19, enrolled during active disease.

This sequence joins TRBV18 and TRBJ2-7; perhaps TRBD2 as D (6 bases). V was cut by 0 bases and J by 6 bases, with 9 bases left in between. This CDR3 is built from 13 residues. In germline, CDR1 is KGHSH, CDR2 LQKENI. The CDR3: CASSPPGGGEQYF. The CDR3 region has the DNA TGTGCCAGCTCACCACCGGGGGGAGGCGAGCAGTACTTC.

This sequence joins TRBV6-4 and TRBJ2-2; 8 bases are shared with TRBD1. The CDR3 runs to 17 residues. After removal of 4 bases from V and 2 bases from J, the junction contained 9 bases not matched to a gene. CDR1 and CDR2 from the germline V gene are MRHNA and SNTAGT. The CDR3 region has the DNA TGTGCCAGCAGTGCCACCACAGGGGGTGGAAACACCGGGGAGCTGTTTTTT. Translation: CASSATTGGGNTGELFF.

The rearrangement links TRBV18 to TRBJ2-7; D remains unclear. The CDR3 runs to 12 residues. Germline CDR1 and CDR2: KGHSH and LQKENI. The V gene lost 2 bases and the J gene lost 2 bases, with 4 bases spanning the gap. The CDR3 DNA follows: TGTGCCAGCTCACCAGGGCCCTACGAGCAGTACTTC. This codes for CASSPGPYEQYF. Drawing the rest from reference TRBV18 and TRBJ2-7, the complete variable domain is NAGVMQNPRHLVRRRGQEARLRCSPMKGHSHVYWYRQLPEEGLKFMVYLQKENIIDESGMPKERFSAEFPKEGPSILRIQQVVRGDSAAYFCASSPGPYEQYFGPGTRLTVT.

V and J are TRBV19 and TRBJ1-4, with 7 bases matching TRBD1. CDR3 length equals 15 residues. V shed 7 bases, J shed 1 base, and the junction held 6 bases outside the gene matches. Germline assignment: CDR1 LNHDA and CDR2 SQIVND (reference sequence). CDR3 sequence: CASTQGDGTNEKLFF. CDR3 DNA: TGTGCCAGTACCCAGGGGGATGGAACTAATGAAAAACTGTTTTTT.

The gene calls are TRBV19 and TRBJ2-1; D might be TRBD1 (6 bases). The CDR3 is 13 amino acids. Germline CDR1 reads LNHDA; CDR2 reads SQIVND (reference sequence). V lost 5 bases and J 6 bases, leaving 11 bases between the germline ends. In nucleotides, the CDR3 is TGTGCCAGTAGTGTTCAGGGGTTCAATGAGCAGTTCTTC. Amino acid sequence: CASSVQGFNEQFF.

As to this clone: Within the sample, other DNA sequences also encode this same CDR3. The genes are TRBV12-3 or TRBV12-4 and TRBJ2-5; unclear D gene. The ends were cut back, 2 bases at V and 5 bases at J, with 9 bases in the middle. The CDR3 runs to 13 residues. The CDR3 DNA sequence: TGTGCCAGCAGTTTATGGCAGAAGGAGACCCAGTACTTC. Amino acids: CASSLWQKETQYF.